Following are 20 T cell receptor beta chains from one sample sequenced in a study of PD-1 blockade in classical Hodgkin lymphoma. Sequencing was performed with immunoSEQ multiplex PCR; in TCRdb, only in-frame clones are kept and a portion is missing. The sample contains 40,000 to 45,000 clones, over 75% of which appear only once. No patient escaped relapse after autologous stem cell transplantation, and brentuximab vedotin exposure varied. The sequencing used peripheral blood mononuclear cells (PBMCs), collected at baseline. The source of these receptors is a human donor with classical Hodgkin lymphoma.

This sequence joins TRBV2 and TRBJ2-1; D not certain. Germline values: CDR1 SNHLY, CDR2 FYNNEI. The CDR3 loop spans 14 amino acids. V was trimmed by 5 bases and J by 3 bases, leaving 11 bases between them. This CDR3 is CASSSVVYYNEQFF. CDR3 nucleotide sequence: TGTGCCAGCAGTTCGGTGGTGTACTACAATGAGCAGTTCTTC.

This chain uses TRBV7-3 with TRBJ1-1, with D unclear. There are 13 residues in the CDR3. Trimming removed 2 bases from V and 6 bases from J, with 10 bases in between. Looked up from germline, CDR1 is SGHTA and CDR2 is FQGTGA. This CDR3 is CASSLEAGAEAFF. The DNA for the CDR3 is TGTGCCAGCAGCTTAGAGGCCGGAGCTGAAGCTTTCTTT.

The gene calls are TRBV2 and TRBJ1-2; D is ambiguous. Germline V CDR1 and CDR2: SNHLY, FYNNEI. Trimming shortened V by 6 bases and J by 4 bases, and 6 bases separated the two germline ends. The CDR3 loop spans 11 amino acids. CDR3 DNA: TGTGCCAGCAGGGGCTCCTATGGCTACACCTTC. It is translated as CASRGSYGYTF.

The chain recombines TRBV5-1 with TRBJ2-1, with D uncertain. The CDR3 runs 13 residues. Trimming left V 4 bases short and J 4 bases short, with 9 bases between. Germline V CDR1 and CDR2: SGHRS, YFSETQ. CDR3 region: CASSLSSYNEQFF. For the CDR3, the DNA is TGCGCCAGCAGCCTTTCAAGTTACAATGAGCAGTTCTTC.

The chain employs TRBV5-6 and TRBJ2-2, with TRBD1 matching 9 bases. This CDR3 has 14 amino acids. Looked up from germline, CDR1 is SGHDT and CDR2 is YYEEEE. Unmatched junction bases numbered 5, after V lost 4 bases and J lost 7 bases. The CDR3 nucleotides are TGTGCCAGCAGCGGGACAGGGATGGGCGGGGAGCTGTTTTTT. Amino acids: CASSGTGMGGELFF.

The chain couples TRBV19 to TRBJ2-7, with D possibly matching TRBD1 (5 bases). The ends were cut back, 4 bases at V and 2 bases at J, with 15 bases in the middle. The CDR3 loop spans 15 amino acids. From germline, CDR1 is LNHDA and CDR2 SQIVND (reference sequence). For the CDR3, the DNA is TGTGCCAGTAGTAAAGGAAGGGGTCCTACCTACGAGCAGTACTTC. Its translation is CASSKGRGPTYEQYF.

The rearrangement uses TRBV7-2 and TRBJ1-3, with 8 bases fitting TRBD1. Per germline, CDR1 SGHTA and CDR2 FQGNSA. The J segment lost 0 bases and the V segment lost 4 bases, leaving 5 bases of the junction unmatched. This CDR3 comprises 16 residues. The CDR3 protein is CASSSHRGGSGNTIYF. The CDR3, as DNA: TGTGCCAGCAGCTCCCACAGGGGGGGCTCTGGAAACACCATATATTTT.

The chain uses TRBV15 and TRBJ1-5; D unresolved. The germline V and J ends were trimmed by 0 bases and 4 bases, with 4 bases remaining between them. The CDR3 contains 13 residues. Looked up from germline, CDR1 is LNHNV and CDR2 is YYDKDF (reference sequence). Here the CDR3 DNA reads TGTGCCACCAGCAGAGATAGGAATCAGCCCCAGCATTTT. Translating it yields CATSRDRNQPQHF.

The chain links TRBV6-6 to TRBJ2-7; D unclear. Per the germline V gene, CDR1 is MNHNY and CDR2 is SVGAGI (reference sequence). V was cut by 0 bases and J by 0 bases, with 9 bases left in between. The CDR3 loop spans 15 amino acids. The CDR3 loop reads CASSYSSWSSYEQYF. In DNA form, the CDR3 reads TGTGCCAGCAGTTACTCGTCCTGGAGCTCCTACGAGCAGTACTTC.

The V gene is TRBV29-1, the J gene TRBJ2-3; D is unresolved. Germline V CDR1 and CDR2: SQVTM, ANQGSEA. The CDR3 spans 13 residues. V was pared by 5 bases and J by 2 bases, with 11 bases between. The CDR3 DNA follows: TGCAGCGTTTTCCGGGCCCACACAGATACGCAGTATTTT. Its translation is CSVFRAHTDTQYF.

The chain carries TRBV5-1 and TRBJ2-7; D call uncertain. There are 11 residues in the CDR3. V gave up 5 bases and J gave up 6 bases, with 9 bases separating them. Germline V CDR1 and CDR2: SGHRS, YFSETQ. The CDR3 DNA follows: TGCGCCAGCAGATCGTCTTCCGAGCAGTACTTC. This translates into CASRSSSEQYF.

The chain recombines TRBV7-2 with TRBJ1-2; TRBD1 might be the D (5 bases). V shed 0 bases and J shed 0 bases, with 11 bases lying between them. CDR1 and CDR2 (germline): SGHTA, FQGNSA. CDR3 length: 16 amino acids. For the CDR3, the DNA is TGTGCCAGCAGCTTAGCGTCAAGGGGTGCTAACTATGGCTACACCTTC. Its translation is CASSLASRGANYGYTF.

V gene TRBV7-9 combines with J gene TRBJ1-1; TRBD1 aligns across 7 bases. The trim removed 3 bases at V and 4 bases at J, leaving 5 bases unmatched. Germline V gene lookup returns CDR1 SEHNR and CDR2 FQNEAQ (reference sequence). The CDR3 extends over 14 amino acids. The CDR3 region has the DNA TGTGCCAGCAGCTTGGTACAGGGGAGCACTGAAGCTTTCTTT. Amino acids: CASSLVQGSTEAFF.

The rearrangement links TRBV9 to TRBJ2-1; 9 bases are a match to TRBD2. From germline, CDR1 is SGDLS and CDR2 YYNGEE. The CDR3 sequence is 15 residues long. With 4 bases clipped from V and 9 bases from J, the junction kept 11 bases outside the gene matches. The CDR3 loop reads CASSRRIGLASEQFF. Written as DNA, the CDR3 is TGTGCCAGCAGCCGTAGGATCGGACTAGCGTCTGAGCAGTTCTTC.

This chain joins TRBV5-4 and TRBJ1-2; 10 positions match TRBD1. Losses at the gene ends were 5 bases for V and 7 bases for J; bases not matched to a gene: 8. CDR3 length: 14 amino acids. CDR1 and CDR2 from the germline V gene are SGHNT and YYREEE (reference sequence). DNA of the CDR3: TGTGCCAGCAGACTGACAGGGGGCGCTTCTGGCTACACCTTC. Translation: CASRLTGGASGYTF.

The chain carries TRBV29-1 and TRBJ2-2; D ambiguous. Per germline, CDR1 SQVTM and CDR2 ANQGSEA. The CDR3 consists of 13 residues. Trimming removed 4 bases from V and 4 bases from J, with 10 bases in between. CDR3 bases: TGCAGCGTTGTCACTCTGATCACCGGGGAGCTGTTTTTT. This codes for CSVVTLITGELFF.

The J gene is TRBJ2-6, the V gene TRBV4-1, with 11 nucleotides matching TRBD1. The V and J ends lost 4 bases and 3 bases, in that order; junction bases with no gene match: 5. Germline V CDR1 and CDR2: MGHRA, YSYEKL. The CDR3 extends over 17 amino acids. In nucleotides, the CDR3 is TGCGCCAGCAGCCCTGGACAGGGGGCAGGTGGGGCCAACGTCCTGACTTTC. It is translated as CASSPGQGAGGANVLTF.

The chain is built from TRBV11-2 and TRBJ2-3; D is uncertain. The germline V gene has CDR1 SGHAT and CDR2 FQNNGV. Trimming took off 1 base at V and 1 base at J, with 15 bases between the two ends. The CDR3 sequence is 17 residues long. The DNA for the CDR3 is TGTGCCAGCAGCTTAGGCAGGCCTGCTACGGGCACAGATACGCAGTATTTT. Its translation is CASSLGRPATGTDTQYF.

The gene calls are TRBV2 and TRBJ1-3; no firm D call. V lost 4 bases to trimming and J lost 0 bases, with 7 bases between them. The CDR3 totals 14 residues. Per the germline V gene, CDR1 is SNHLY and CDR2 is FYNNEI. In DNA form, the CDR3 reads TGTGCCAGCAGTGTGGGCAGCTCTGGAAACACCATATATTTT. This translates into CASSVGSSGNTIYF.

The chain joins TRBV21-1 to TRBJ1-6; the D segment call TRBD1 is taken from the table without a DNA check. TRBV21-1 is designated a pseudogene. The CDR3 is 15 residues long. The CDR3 loop reads CASSLHRGYNSPLHF. The CDR3 DNA reads as TGTGCCAGCAGCTTACACAGGGGCTATAATTCACCCCTCCACTTT.